Included here is one TCR beta chain sequence, with context. The assay was immunoSEQ multiplex PCR, and TCRdb's table has in-frame clones only and misses some. Among 300,000 to 450,000 clones listed, 87% were seen once. The V gene end was trimmed by 6 bases and the J gene end by 4 bases; junction bases not matched to a gene: 14. The germline V gene encodes CDR1 MNHEY and CDR2 SMNVEV (reference sequence). CDR3 length: 17 residues. Cohort placement rested on clinical history that participants reported themselves. This sample was taken from a study of blood T cell repertoires in COVID-19. Study-level background: The analysed material was cDNA or gDNA that came from T cells, B-cell-depleted T cells, or PBMCs.

The rearrangement joins TRBV27 to TRBJ2-3; the match to TRBD2 covers 9 bases. This receptor was obtained from a man aged 35-49 years in a cohort exposed to, infected with or recovered from COVID-19 (not recorded which). The sequenced sample consisted of PBMCs or T cells enriched from blood (not recorded which). CDR3 protein: CASSHIEVAGVADTQYF. CDR3 DNA sequence: TGTGCCAGCAGCCATATTGAGGTAGCGGGAGTGGCAGATACGCAGTATTTT.